The clone carrying this T cell receptor beta chain was picked up many times. Construction of the TCR beta libraries employed iRepertoire HTBI primers in conjunction with Arm-PCR of CDR3 regions. One entry per CDR3 protein, called by TCRdb with MiXCR from the multiplex PCR reads. Of approximately 300,000 distinct CDR3 sequences in the sample, more than 15% are singletons; the top ten hold roughly 40%. The time point is: newly diagnosed GD, antithyroid drugs for less than 3 months. From PBMCs, RNA was extracted and then used to make the TCR library. This sample was taken from a study of regulatory T cells in long-lasting Graves disease. Study-wide context: Antithyroid drugs had been given to newly diagnosed Graves' patients for under 3 months.

The CDR3 totals 15 residues. With 2 bases clipped from V and 5 bases from J, the junction kept 3 bases outside the gene matches. Germline V lookup: CDR1 MNHEY, CDR2 SMNVEV (reference sequence). The receptor's source is a female donor with Graves disease. V gene TRBV27 combines with J gene TRBJ2-7; TRBD2 aligns across 13 bases. Sequencing was performed on peripheral blood mononuclear cells (PBMCs), taken at new diagnosis, from a patient treated with antithyroid drugs. CDR3 sequence reads: CASSLVGTSGNEQYF. The DNA of the CDR3 is TGTGCCAGCAGTTTAGTCGGGACTAGCGGGAACGAGCAGTACTTC.